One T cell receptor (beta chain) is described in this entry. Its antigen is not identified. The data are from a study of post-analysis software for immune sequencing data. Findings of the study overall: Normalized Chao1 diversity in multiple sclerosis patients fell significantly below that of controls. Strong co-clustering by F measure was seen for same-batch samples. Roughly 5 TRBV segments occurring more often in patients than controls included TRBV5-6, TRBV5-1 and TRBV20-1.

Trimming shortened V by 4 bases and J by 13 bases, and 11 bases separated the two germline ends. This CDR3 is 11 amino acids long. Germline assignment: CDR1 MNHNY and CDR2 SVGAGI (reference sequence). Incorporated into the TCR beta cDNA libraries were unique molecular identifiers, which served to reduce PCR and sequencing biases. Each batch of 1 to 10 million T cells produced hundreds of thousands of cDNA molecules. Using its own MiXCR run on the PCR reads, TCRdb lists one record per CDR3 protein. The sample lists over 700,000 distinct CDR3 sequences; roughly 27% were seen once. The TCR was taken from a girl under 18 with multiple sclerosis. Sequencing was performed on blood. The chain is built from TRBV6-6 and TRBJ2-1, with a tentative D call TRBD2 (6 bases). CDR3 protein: CASSFASDQFF. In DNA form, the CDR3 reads TGTGCCAGCAGTTTCGCTAGCGATCAGTTCTTC.